The entry that follows covers one TCR beta chain sequence. This clone came up once. Its antigen is not yet known. No much larger clonotype is one base removed from it; base qualities were not supplied. CD4+ T cells from unexposed donors were collected before the COVID-19 pandemic (2011-2018). After roughly 11 days of culture, CD4+ T cells were isolated with the EasySep CD4+ T cell isolation kit. As far as cell numbers permitted, CD4+ T cells from unexposed donors were tested for reactivity against SARS-CoV-2 S and N as well as four spike pools from common cold coronaviruses. Two million PBMCs per well were cultured in IMDM with approximately 5% human AB serum and around 10 IU/ml IL-2. Half of the culture medium was replaced with fresh IL-2-containing medium on days 3 and 7. In general, triplicate replicate wells were used for every peptide culture condition. Leukapheresis product for the unexposed donors was bought commercially. Ficoll-Paque PLUS gradient centrifugation was used to isolate PBMCs from leukapheresis product or whole blood. The PBMCs went either fresh into the expansion assay or into cryopreservation at -140 degrees C. The QIAamp Micro DNA Kit was used to extract genomic DNA from the CD4+ T cells.

Measured from the cysteine to the phenylalanine, the CDR3 is 13 residues long. The retained sequence is limited to the CDR3, 39 bases, with the frame set at the first base. Between the V and J ends, shortened by 6 bases and 7 bases respectively, the junction contains 13 bases. CDR1 and CDR2 are read off the germline V gene as MNHEY and SVGEGT. The library was built by means of the immunoSEQ multiplex PCR assay. The original pipeline was this. Preprocessing removed nonproductive sequences and CDR3s not starting with C, not ending with F or W, or shorter than 7 amino acids. The MANAFEST web app was used to call antigen-specific clonotypes on the basis of expansion compared with the reference and with other culture wells. A clone was considered positive if significant expansion relative to the reference culture was observed in 2 of 3 replicate wells at an FDR below 0.05. Positive clones also required significant expansion versus all other tandem wells and an odds ratio above 5. Pairwise Levenshtein distance, computed with the stringdist R package after three terminal residues were trimmed from each end, was used as the measure of CDR3 homology. TCRdb limited this immuneACCESS table to in-frame rearrangements with V and J called. A share of clones is missing; checked studies link under half to unresolved V genes, and the rest is unexplained. V and J calls and clone size come straight from that table; D and trimming were deduced from the DNA. This sample gives approximately 20,000 clones in total; 70% to 90% of them show up just once. Together, the top ten hold roughly 10% of the sample.

This specimen belongs to a study of CD4 T cells in relation to SARS-CoV-2 and coronaviruses (dated by TCRdb to the early 2020s). Turning to the overall study: In the ViraFEST assay, PBMCs were cultured with antigen for under 13 days, after which TCR beta CDR3s were sequenced to identify antigen-specific clonal expansions. An HIV-1 Nef peptide pool or a culture without peptide was used as the negative reference condition. Patient-derived lymphoblastoid cell lines were used to map the HLA restriction of shared crossreactive spike epitopes. At the level of individual TCR clonotypes, the study evaluated whether memory CD4+ T cells crossreact between the spike proteins of SARS-CoV-2 and those of common cold coronaviruses. Samples from three pre-COVID donors and the naive versus memory experiments were sequenced with the Adaptive Biotechnologies TCR-sequencing kit; other data were Illumina-based. Expansion assays from other donors in the study were sequenced with a different, Illumina-based TCR-beta assay. What the study reported, not specific to this receptor: Because the crossreactivity analysis focused on spike protein, crossreactivity against other viral proteins was not assessed. Significantly weaker SARS-CoV-2-driven expansion was shown by crossreactive clones than by monoreactive clones, consistent with antigenic imprinting. The study was limited by small numbers of patients and tested TCRs. Pre-pandemic and post-infection samples were not both contributed by any donor, so tracing of the source of pre-existing responses was limited. In roughly 70% of donors, memory CD4+ clonotypes turned up that crossrecognized SARS-CoV-2 and at least one common cold coronavirus spike.

This sequence was found in a human donor in good health. The chain uses TRBV6-2 or TRBV6-3 and TRBJ1-5; the D gene assignment is ambiguous. The specimen sequenced was CD4+ T cells from PBMCs, cultured in vitro. The CDR3 region: CASSRNLFQPQHF. Read as DNA, the sequence is TGTGCCAGCAGCCGGAACTTATTCCAGCCCCAGCATTTT.